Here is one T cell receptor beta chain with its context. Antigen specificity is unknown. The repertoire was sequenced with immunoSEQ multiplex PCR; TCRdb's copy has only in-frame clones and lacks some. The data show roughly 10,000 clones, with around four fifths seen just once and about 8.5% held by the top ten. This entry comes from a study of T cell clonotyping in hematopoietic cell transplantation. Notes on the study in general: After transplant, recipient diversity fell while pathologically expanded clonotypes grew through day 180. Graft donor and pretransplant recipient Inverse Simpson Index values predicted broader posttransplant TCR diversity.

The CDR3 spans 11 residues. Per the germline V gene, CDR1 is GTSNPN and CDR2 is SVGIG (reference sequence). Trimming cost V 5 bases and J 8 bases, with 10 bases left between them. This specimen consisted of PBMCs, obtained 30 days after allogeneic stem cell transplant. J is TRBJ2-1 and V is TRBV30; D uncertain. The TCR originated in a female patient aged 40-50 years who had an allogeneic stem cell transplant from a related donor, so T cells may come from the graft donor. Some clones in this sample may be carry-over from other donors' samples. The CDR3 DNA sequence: TGTGCCTGGGCAGCCCAGTATGAGCAGTTCTTC. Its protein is CAWAAQYEQFF.